Following are 11 T cell receptor beta chains from one sample sequenced in a study of cytomegalovirus exposure and HLA in healthy donors. In the PCR, 60 Vbeta and 13 Jbeta primers were used. Data came from immunoSEQ multiplex PCR; TCRdb stores just in-frame clones and leaves some out. The sample includes over 60,000 clones, roughly 82% of them seen just once. Sequencing was done on a sample of PBMCs. These receptor sequences come from a man between 65 and 79 years old in good health and CMV-seronegative.

V usage is TRBV6-5 and J usage is TRBJ2-7; D is possibly TRBD1 (6 bases). In germline, CDR1 is MNHEY, CDR2 SVGAGI. Trimming removed 0 bases from V and 5 bases from J, with 8 bases in between. This CDR3 spans 13 amino acids. In DNA, the CDR3 is TGTGCCAGCAGTTACTCCTACAGGGACGAGCAGTACTTC. Translated, it gives CASSYSYRDEQYF.

This clone was detected a few times. J is TRBJ2-1 and V is TRBV7-9; D might be TRBD2 (5 bases). V shed 4 bases and J shed 7 bases, with 14 bases lying between them. This CDR3 contains 14 residues. Germline CDR1 reads SEHNR; CDR2 reads FQNEAQ (reference sequence). DNA of the CDR3: TGTGCCAGCAGCTACAATCGGGAAGCGAATGAGCAGTTCTTC. This translates into CASSYNREANEQFF.

The chain combines TRBV7-2 with TRBJ1-2; possible D gene TRBD1, 6 bases. The V end lost 4 bases, the J end lost 6 bases, and 15 bases lay between the germline ends. In germline, CDR1 is SGHTA, CDR2 FQGNSA. The CDR3 is made up of 14 amino acids. CDR3: CASSSADRINGYTF. The CDR3 nucleotides are TGTGCCAGCAGCTCCGCAGACAGGATCAATGGCTACACCTTC.

This CDR3 is CASSPQGGNTEAFF. The CDR3 DNA follows: TGTGCCAGCAGCCCTCAGGGGGGGAACACTGAAGCTTTCTTT. The gene calls are TRBV7-9 and TRBJ1-1, with 7 nucleotides matching TRBD1. Per germline, CDR1 SEHNR and CDR2 FQNEAQ (reference sequence). The CDR3 covers 14 residues. The junction had 4 bases not matched to a gene; V was cut back by 5 bases and J by 1 base.

J is TRBJ2-3 and V is TRBV30, with 7 nucleotides matching TRBD1. Germline CDR1 and CDR2: GTSNPN and SVGIG (reference sequence). The CDR3 sequence is 15 residues long. Trimming cost V 4 bases and J 2 bases; bases outside gene matches: 9. In nucleotides, the CDR3 is TGTGCCTGGAATCGACAGGGATTTTCCACAGATACGCAGTATTTT. Protein product: CAWNRQGFSTDTQYF. The whole variable domain, remainder taken from reference TRBV30 and TRBJ2-3, is SQTIHQWPATLVQPVGSPLSLECTVEGTSNPNLYWYRQAAGRGLQLLFYSVGIGQISSEVPQNLSASRPQDRQFILSSKKLLLSDSGFYLCAWNRQGFSTDTQYFGPGTRLTVL.

V is TRBV7-2 and J is TRBJ2-7, with 8 bases identical to TRBD1. Germline lookup yields CDR1 SGHTA and CDR2 FQGNSA. This CDR3 contains 14 residues. V dropped 5 bases and J dropped 3; count of bases not matched to a gene: 6. CDR3 nucleotide sequence: TGTGCCAGCAGCCTCGGGACAGGAATCTACGAGCAGTACTTC. Translation gives CASSLGTGIYEQYF.

V usage is TRBV11-2 and J usage is TRBJ2-7; 14 bases match TRBD2. The CDR3 is 18 residues long. J gave up 3 bases and V 4 bases, and 11 bases lay outside the gene matches. Per germline, CDR1 SGHAT and CDR2 FQNNGV. Here the CDR3 DNA reads TGTGCCAGCAGCTCCCCCGGGACTAGCGGGGGATTTCTCTACGAGCAGTACTTC. Translating gives CASSSPGTSGGFLYEQYF.

V and J are TRBV30 and TRBJ1-4; D might be TRBD1 (6 bases). V was pared by 8 bases and J by 2 bases, with 15 bases between. Germline V CDR1 and CDR2: GTSNPN, SVGIG (reference sequence). The CDR3 is 14 residues long. As DNA, the CDR3 is TGTGCCGGTCAGGCAGGGGACACTAATGAAAAACTGTTTTTT. This sequence encodes CAGQAGDTNEKLFF.

The chain has TRBV10-3 and TRBJ2-3, with 10 bases aligning to TRBD2. The CDR3 contains 15 residues. Germline V gene sequence: CDR1 ENHRY, CDR2 SYGVKD. V trimming: 4 bases; J trimming: 4 bases; junction bases outside the gene matches: 5. CDR3 region: CAISGSGRGPDTQYF. DNA for the CDR3: TGTGCCATCAGTGGGAGCGGGAGGGGGCCAGATACGCAGTATTTT.

V gene TRBV11-2 combines with J gene TRBJ1-3; no clear D. CDR1 and CDR2 (germline): SGHAT, FQNNGV. The CDR3 length is 15 residues. Between the trimmed V and J ends, which lost 3 bases and 0 bases, there was a span of 9 bases. The CDR3 here is CASSFAIDSGNTIYF. In nucleotides, the CDR3 is TGTGCCAGCAGCTTTGCTATTGACTCTGGAAACACCATATATTTT.

This clone occurred a few times. One end of the junction fails to match germline, which may point to a read error. The chain employs TRBV7-9 and TRBJ2-3; TRBD2 is a possible D gene (6 bases). This CDR3 region has 18 residues. Looked up from germline, CDR1 is SEHNR and CDR2 is FQNEAQ (reference sequence). The CDR3 reads CSSSSPRLVPAPTDTQYF. DNA of the CDR3: TGTTCCAGCAGCTCTCCTCGACTAGTCCCAGCACCAACAGATACGCAGTATTTT.